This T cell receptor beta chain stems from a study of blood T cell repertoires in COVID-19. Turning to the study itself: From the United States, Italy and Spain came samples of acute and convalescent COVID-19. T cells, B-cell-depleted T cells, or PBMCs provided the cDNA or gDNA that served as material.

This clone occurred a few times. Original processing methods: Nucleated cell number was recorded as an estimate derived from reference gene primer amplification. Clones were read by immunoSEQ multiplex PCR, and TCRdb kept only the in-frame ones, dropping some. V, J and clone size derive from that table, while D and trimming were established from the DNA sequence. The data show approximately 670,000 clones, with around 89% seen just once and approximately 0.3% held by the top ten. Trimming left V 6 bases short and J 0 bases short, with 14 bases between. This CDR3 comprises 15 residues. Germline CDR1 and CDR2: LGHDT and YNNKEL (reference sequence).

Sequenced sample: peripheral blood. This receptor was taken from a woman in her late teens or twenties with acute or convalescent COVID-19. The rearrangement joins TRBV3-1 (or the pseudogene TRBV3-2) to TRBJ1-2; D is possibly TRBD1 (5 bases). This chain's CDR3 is CASRPRGGANYGYTF. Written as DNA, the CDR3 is TGTGCCAGCAGACCTCGGGGGGGAGCTAACTATGGCTACACCTTC.